This TCR beta chain was found in a study of early T cells in non-severe SARS-CoV-2 infection. As part of library construction, unique molecular identifiers were attached to individual cDNA molecules. Each CDR3 protein gets one entry after TCRdb re-called the 5' RACE reads with MiXCR. The sample has 70,000 to 95,000 distinct CDR3 sequences; roughly 14% are singletons. There are 16 residues in the CDR3. V lost 7 bases and J lost 4; bases outside the gene matches: 13. Germline loops: CDR1 DFQATT, CDR2 SNEGSKA (reference sequence). The sample holds a few counts of this clonotype. Sequenced: whole blood. This clonotype originated in an adult who was a healthcare worker with PCR-confirmed SARS-CoV-2 infection or an uninfected control (not recorded which). The chain recombines TRBV20-1 with TRBJ2-1; 10 bases line up with TRBD2. The CDR3 bases are TGCAGTGGAGACGTCTCTAGCGGGGGCCAATACAATGAGCAGTTCTTC. Protein product: CSGDVSSGGQYNEQFF.